This T cell receptor beta chain is drawn from a study of technical replicates of blood from several donors. The CDR3 length is 16 residues. CDR1 is SGDLS and CDR2 is YYNGEE in the germline V gene. V was pared by 4 bases and J by 4 bases, with 8 bases of the junction left unmatched. TCRdb keeps only in-frame clones here, not all; method: immunoSEQ multiplex PCR. Of approximately 100,000 clones listed, nearly 96% were seen once; the top ten hold roughly 0.21%. This receptor was taken from a human donor in good health. V usage is TRBV9 and J usage is TRBJ2-2; 9 nucleotides match TRBD2. The sequenced sample was T cells isolated from PBMCs. The CDR3 DNA follows: TGTGCCAGCAGCCCCCAGGGACTAGCTGGCACCGGGGAGCTGTTTTTT. Amino acids: CASSPQGLAGTGELFF.